This T cell receptor beta chain appears in the sequencing data of a study of T cell clones after liver transplantation. The wider study: Third-party-reactive TCRbeta sequences from pre-transplant mixed lymphocyte reactions served as antigen-independent comparators. Tolerant meant at least one year fully off immunosuppression without liver enzymes above twice normal. Study results and caveats: These preliminary findings come from unstandardized post-transplant sampling times.

Germline V gene sequence: CDR1 GTSNPN, CDR2 SVGIG (reference sequence). Deletions cut 1 base from V and 2 bases from J, with 8 bases between. This CDR3 has 13 amino acids. Regarding this clone: The antigen remains undetermined.

Repertoires were generated with immunoSEQ multiplex PCR, while TCRdb's copy carries only in-frame clones and drops some. The sample includes some 5,000 clones, about 32% of them seen just once. Alloreactive TCRbeta sequences came from sequencing proliferating CFSE-low cells in the MLR. Pre-transplant recipient cells responded to graft donor PBMCs, splenocytes, lymph-node cells, or third-party PBMCs. This sequence joins TRBV30 and TRBJ1-2; possibly TRBD1 for D (6 bases). This receptor was identified in a human patient who received a liver transplant. Among the T cells, some may be from the graft donor. The sample taken for sequencing was CD4+ T cells from cultured PBMCs. The CDR3 is CAWSGGRNYGYTF. CDR3 in DNA: TGTGCCTGGAGTGGGGGGCGGAACTATGGCTACACCTTC.